This TCR beta chain was documented in a study of T cell repertoires in cytomegalovirus infection. In the study overall: A matching HLA type, together with CMV infection, was signaled by public TCR beta signatures. Study results and limitations: Cumulative frequency (of public TCR beta family members) identified carriers of CMV plus the relevant HLA. HLA-C-restricted CMV-specific TCR beta clonotypes prevailed in the ex vivo response.

The CDR3 length is 15 residues. The V end was cut by 2 bases, the J end by 2 bases, with 11 bases between. CDR1 is SGHRS and CDR2 is YFSETQ in the germline V gene. MiXCR, applied by TCRdb to the reads, yields one record per CDR3 protein. This table has about half a million distinct CDR3 sequences, about 39% appearing once. For this clonotype: Its cognate antigen is unknown.

The sequencing used cultured PBMCs, collected from culture after CMV antigen stimulation. The source is a human donor in good health (CMV status not recorded). Some clones in this sample may be carry-over from other donors' samples. The chain uses TRBV5-1 and TRBJ2-1, with D maybe TRBD1 (5 bases). The CDR3 protein is CASSFWQGTYNEQFF. The CDR3, as DNA: TGCGCCAGCAGCTTTTGGCAGGGCACCTACAATGAGCAGTTCTTC.